A single TCR beta chain is shown here with its context. Germline-derived CDR1 and CDR2 are LNHDA and SQIVND (reference sequence). V shed 5 bases and J 2 bases; nucleotides not matched to a gene: 10. The CDR3 runs to 17 residues. The repertoire was sequenced with immunoSEQ multiplex PCR; TCRdb's copy has only in-frame clones and lacks some. Here the sample spans 60,000 to 70,000 clones, approximately 93% being singletons. This sample stems from a study of T cell changes during pregnancy in multiple sclerosis. Sequencing used peripheral blood, obtained in the second trimester of pregnancy. This clonotype was obtained from a female donor with multiple sclerosis, enrolled in a pregnancy study. V usage is TRBV19 and J usage is TRBJ2-7; TRBD2 agrees at 12 bases. CDR3 sequence: CASSAGTSGRYTYEQYF. For the CDR3, the DNA is TGTGCCAGTAGTGCGGGGACTAGCGGGCGGTATACCTACGAGCAGTACTTC.